This T cell receptor beta chain came from a study of long-term antiretroviral therapy in people with HIV. Findings of the study overall: The study found that diversity rose after ART but stayed below transplant donor controls.

Donors needed at least one pre-ART PBMC sample plus at least two post-ART samples. Among participants with HIV, every one received treatment in the United States. It was version v3.0 of the immunoSEQ assay that was run at survey level. The table came from immunoSEQ multiplex PCR; TCRdb's copy has only in-frame clones and leaves some out. Among about 23,000 clones listed, around 85% were seen once. A word on this clone: Its antigen is currently unknown.

The source material was unsorted PBMCs, sampled 1.6 years after starting antiretroviral therapy. This sequence originates from a man in his forties or fifties with HIV.

The CDR3 sequence: CASSYGYRSSYNEQFF. The CDR3 DNA reads TGTGCCAGCAGTTACGGCTATCGGAGCTCCTACAATGAGCAGTTCTTC. V usage is TRBV6-5 and J usage is TRBJ2-1, with no clear D. Germline assignment: CDR1 MNHEY and CDR2 SVGAGI. V gave up 2 bases and J gave up 0 bases, with 11 bases separating them. The CDR3 consists of 16 residues.